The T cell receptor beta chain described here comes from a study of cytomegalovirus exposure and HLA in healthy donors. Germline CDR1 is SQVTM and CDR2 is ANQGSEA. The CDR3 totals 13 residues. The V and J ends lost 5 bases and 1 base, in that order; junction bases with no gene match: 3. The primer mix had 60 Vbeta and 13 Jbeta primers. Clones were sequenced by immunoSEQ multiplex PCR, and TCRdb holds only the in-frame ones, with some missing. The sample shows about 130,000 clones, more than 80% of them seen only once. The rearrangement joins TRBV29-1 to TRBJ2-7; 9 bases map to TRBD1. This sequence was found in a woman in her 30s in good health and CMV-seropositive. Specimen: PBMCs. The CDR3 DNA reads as TGCAGCGTTTGGACAGGGGAATCCTACGAGCAGTACTTC. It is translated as CSVWTGESYEQYF.